Listed here are 4 T cell receptor beta chains from one sample, sequenced in a study of blood T cell repertoires in COVID-19. TCRdb's table, derived via immunoSEQ multiplex PCR, lists solely in-frame clones and lacks some. The sample includes a few hundred thousand clones, around four fifths of them seen just once. The sample consisted of peripheral blood. The receptors originated from a woman aged 50 to 65 with acute or convalescent COVID-19.

This chain connects TRBV2 to TRBJ1-6; TRBD1 agrees at 10 bases. V shed 6 bases and J 7 bases; nucleotides not matched to a gene: 0. This CDR3 is built from 13 residues. Germline V CDR1 and CDR2: SNHLY, FYNNEI. The CDR3 sequence: CASRGQGNSPLHF. The CDR3 nucleotides read TGTGCCAGCAGGGGACAGGGGAATTCACCCCTCCACTTT.

CDR3 in amino acids: CASSRLGQGLDEQFF. CDR3 nucleotide sequence: TGTGCCAGCAGCCGTTTGGGACAGGGGTTGGATGAGCAGTTCTTC. The chain recombines TRBV7-6 with TRBJ2-1, with 10 positions matching TRBD1. V gave up 5 bases and J gave up 8 bases; unmatched junction bases: 9. This CDR3 comprises 15 residues. CDR1 and CDR2 (germline): SGHVS, FNYEAQ.

The chain couples TRBV6-1 to TRBJ2-7; TRBD2 matches at 12 bases. The J segment lost 0 bases and the V segment lost 0 bases, leaving 12 bases of the junction unmatched. Germline loops: CDR1 MNHNS, CDR2 SASEGT. The CDR3 runs to 20 residues. This CDR3 reads CASSEAGLHLAGGSSYEQYF. CDR3 nucleotides: TGTGCCAGCAGTGAAGCGGGCCTGCACCTAGCGGGAGGGAGCTCCTACGAGCAGTACTTC.

V usage is TRBV2 and J usage is TRBJ2-7; 7 nucleotides align to TRBD2. The V gene end was trimmed by 6 bases and the J gene end by 6 bases; junction bases not matched to a gene: 2. CDR1 is SNHLY, CDR2 FYNNEI, per germline. CDR3 length: 11 amino acids. The CDR3 loop is CASRGGCEQYV. The DNA for the CDR3 is TGTGCCAGCAGGGGGGGGTGCGAGCAGTACGTC.